The source of this T cell receptor (beta chain) is a study of cytomegalovirus exposure and HLA in healthy donors. Findings and caveats of the study: In a later analysis, a missense DCLRE1C variant was linked to TCR beta V- and J-gene trimming. TCR association rates varied by HLA locus in a later analysis, with DRB1 highest and HLA-C lowest. Sequencing had likely introduced a cluster of highly shared sequence variants as an artifact.

A multiplex PCR was run with 60 Vbeta primers and 13 Jbeta primers. This table comes from immunoSEQ multiplex PCR, and its TCRdb copy is limited to in-frame clones, with some not included. The sample carries roughly 120,000 clones, about 74% recorded once. Trimming took 6 bases from V and 4 from J, leaving 16 bases between them. Germline CDR1 MNHNS, CDR2 SASEGT. The CDR3 covers 14 residues. As to this clone: Antigen unknown.

The receptor was isolated from a woman aged 50 to 60 in good health and CMV-seropositive. This chain links TRBV6-1 with TRBJ2-7; tentative D call: TRBD1 (6 bases). Sequencing input: PBMCs. The CDR3 loop reads CASRGLGAEYEQYF. The CDR3 DNA is TGTGCCAGCAGGGGGTTGGGGGCAGAATACGAGCAGTACTTC.